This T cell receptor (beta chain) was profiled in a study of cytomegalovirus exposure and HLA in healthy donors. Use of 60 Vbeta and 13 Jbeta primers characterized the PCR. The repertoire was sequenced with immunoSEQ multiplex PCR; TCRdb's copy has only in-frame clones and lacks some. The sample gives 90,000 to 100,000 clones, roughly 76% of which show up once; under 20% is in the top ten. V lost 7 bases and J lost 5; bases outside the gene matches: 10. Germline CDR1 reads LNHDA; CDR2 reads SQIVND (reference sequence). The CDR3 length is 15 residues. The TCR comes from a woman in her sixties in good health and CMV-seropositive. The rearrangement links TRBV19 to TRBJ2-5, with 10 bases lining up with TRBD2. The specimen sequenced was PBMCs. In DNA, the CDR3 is TGTGCCAGTACAGAGCGGGAGGGGGAGTGGGAGACCCAGTACTTC. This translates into CASTEREGEWETQYF.